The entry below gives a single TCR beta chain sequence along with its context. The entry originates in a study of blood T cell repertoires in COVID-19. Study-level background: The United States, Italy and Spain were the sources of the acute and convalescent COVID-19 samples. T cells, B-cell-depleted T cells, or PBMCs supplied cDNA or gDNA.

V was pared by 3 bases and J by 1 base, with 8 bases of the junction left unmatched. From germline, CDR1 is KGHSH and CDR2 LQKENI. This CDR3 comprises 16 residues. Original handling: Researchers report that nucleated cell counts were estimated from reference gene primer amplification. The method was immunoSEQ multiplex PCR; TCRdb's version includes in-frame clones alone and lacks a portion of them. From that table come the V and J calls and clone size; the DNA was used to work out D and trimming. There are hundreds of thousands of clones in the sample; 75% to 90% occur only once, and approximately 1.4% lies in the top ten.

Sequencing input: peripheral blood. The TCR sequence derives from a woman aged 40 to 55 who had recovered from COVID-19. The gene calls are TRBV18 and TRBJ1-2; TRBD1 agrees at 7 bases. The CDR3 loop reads CASSPGIGGLNYGYTF. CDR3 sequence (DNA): TGTGCCAGCTCACCTGGTATAGGGGGCCTTAACTATGGCTACACCTTC. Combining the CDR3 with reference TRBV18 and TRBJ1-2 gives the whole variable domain NAGVMQNPRHLVRRRGQEARLRCSPMKGHSHVYWYRQLPEEGLKFMVYLQKENIIDESGMPKERFSAEFPKEGPSILRIQQVVRGDSAAYFCASSPGIGGLNYGYTFGSGTRLTVV.